This entry concerns a single T cell receptor (beta chain). This CDR3 spans 14 amino acids. Deletions cut 2 bases from V and 0 bases from J, with 6 bases between. CDR1 SGHDT and CDR2 YYEEEE come from the germline V gene. The source of the sample is a study of blood T cell repertoires in COVID-19. The assay was immunoSEQ multiplex PCR, and TCRdb's table has in-frame clones only and misses some. The data hold 300,000 to 500,000 clones, with roughly 90% observed a single time. The sequenced sample consisted of PBMCs or T cells enriched from blood (not recorded which). The origin of this receptor is a woman aged 25 to 45 with acute COVID-19. The chain links TRBV5-6 to TRBJ1-3; D unclear. In DNA form, the CDR3 reads TGTGCCAGCAGCTTCGGGAGCTCTGGAAACACCATATATTTT. Amino acids: CASSFGSSGNTIYF. The full variable domain, rest sourced from reference TRBV5-6 and TRBJ1-3, is DAGVTQSPTHLIKTRGQQVTLRCSPKSGHDTVSWYQQALGQGPQFIFQYYEEEERQRGNFPDRFSGHQFPNYSSELNVNALLLGDSALYLCASSFGSSGNTIYFGEGSWLTVV.